The present TCR beta chain was sequenced within a study of cytomegalovirus exposure and HLA in healthy donors. The assay was immunoSEQ multiplex PCR, and TCRdb's table has in-frame clones only and misses some. The sample lists fewer than 120,000 clones; 88% were seen once. Germline CDR1 and CDR2: PRHDT and FYEKMQ (reference sequence). The trim removed 5 bases at V and 0 bases at J, leaving 9 bases unmatched. The CDR3 runs to 16 residues. The sample comprised PBMCs. This clonotype was sampled from a woman aged 30 to 39 in good health and CMV-seropositive. This chain joins TRBV13 and TRBJ1-2, with 7 positions matching TRBD1. CDR3 sequence (DNA): TGTGCCAGCAGCGCCAGGGACAGAGTCTCTAACTATGGCTACACCTTC. This sequence encodes CASSARDRVSNYGYTF.